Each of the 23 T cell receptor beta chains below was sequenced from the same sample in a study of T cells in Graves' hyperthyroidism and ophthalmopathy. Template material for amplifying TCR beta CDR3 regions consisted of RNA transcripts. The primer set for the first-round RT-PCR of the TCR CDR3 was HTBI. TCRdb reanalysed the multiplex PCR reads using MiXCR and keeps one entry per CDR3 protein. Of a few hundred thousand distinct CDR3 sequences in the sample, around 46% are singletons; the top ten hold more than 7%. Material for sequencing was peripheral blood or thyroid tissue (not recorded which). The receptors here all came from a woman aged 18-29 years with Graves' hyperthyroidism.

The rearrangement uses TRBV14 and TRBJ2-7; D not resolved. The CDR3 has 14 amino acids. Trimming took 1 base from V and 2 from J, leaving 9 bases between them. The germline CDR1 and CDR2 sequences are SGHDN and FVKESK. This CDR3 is CASSQGLRTYEQYF. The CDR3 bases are TGTGCCAGCAGCCAAGGGCTTCGTACCTACGAGCAGTACTTC.

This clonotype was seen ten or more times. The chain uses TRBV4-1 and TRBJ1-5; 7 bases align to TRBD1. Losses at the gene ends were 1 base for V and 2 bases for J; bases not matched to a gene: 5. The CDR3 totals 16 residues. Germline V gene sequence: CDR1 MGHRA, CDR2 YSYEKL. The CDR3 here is CASSQVTGVRNQPQHF. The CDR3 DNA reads TGCGCCAGCAGCCAAGTCACAGGGGTCCGCAATCAGCCCCAGCATTTT.

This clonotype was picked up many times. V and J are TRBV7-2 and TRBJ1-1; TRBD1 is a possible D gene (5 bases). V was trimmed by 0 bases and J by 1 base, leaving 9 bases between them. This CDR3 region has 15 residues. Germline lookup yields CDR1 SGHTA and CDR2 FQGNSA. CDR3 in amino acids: CASSLAGVRNTEAFF. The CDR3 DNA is TGTGCCAGCAGCTTAGCAGGGGTTAGGAACACTGAAGCTTTCTTT.

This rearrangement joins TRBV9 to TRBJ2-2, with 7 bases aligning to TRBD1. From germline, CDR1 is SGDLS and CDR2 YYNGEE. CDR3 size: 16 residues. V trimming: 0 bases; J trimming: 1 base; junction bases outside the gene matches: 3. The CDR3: CASSVVGQENTGELFF. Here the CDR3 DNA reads TGTGCCAGCAGCGTAGTAGGACAGGAGAACACCGGGGAGCTGTTTTTT. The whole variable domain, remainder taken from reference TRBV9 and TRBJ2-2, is DSGVTQTPKHLITATGQRVTLRCSPRSGDLSVYWYQQSLDQGLQFLIQYYNGEERAKGNILERFSAQQFPDLHSELNLSSLELGDSALYFCASSVVGQENTGELFFGEGSRLTVL.

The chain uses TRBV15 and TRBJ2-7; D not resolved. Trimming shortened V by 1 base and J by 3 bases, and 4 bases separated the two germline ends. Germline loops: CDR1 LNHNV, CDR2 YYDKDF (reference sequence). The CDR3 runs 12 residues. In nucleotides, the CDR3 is TGTGCCACCAGCAGAGGAGGCTACGAGCAGTACTTC. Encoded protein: CATSRGGYEQYF.

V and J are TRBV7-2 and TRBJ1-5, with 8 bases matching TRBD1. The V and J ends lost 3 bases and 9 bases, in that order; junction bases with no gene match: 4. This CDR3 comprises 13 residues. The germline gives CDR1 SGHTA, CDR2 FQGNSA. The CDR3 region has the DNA TGTGCCAGCAGCTTCCGGGACAGGTGGCCCCAGCATTTT. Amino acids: CASSFRDRWPQHF.

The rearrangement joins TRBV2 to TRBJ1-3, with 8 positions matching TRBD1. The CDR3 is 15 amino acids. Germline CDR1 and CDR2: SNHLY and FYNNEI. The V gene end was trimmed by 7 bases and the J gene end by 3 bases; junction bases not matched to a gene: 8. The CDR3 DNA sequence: TGTGCCAGCACCATAGGCAGGGGGCATGGAAACACCATATATTTT. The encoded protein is CASTIGRGHGNTIYF.

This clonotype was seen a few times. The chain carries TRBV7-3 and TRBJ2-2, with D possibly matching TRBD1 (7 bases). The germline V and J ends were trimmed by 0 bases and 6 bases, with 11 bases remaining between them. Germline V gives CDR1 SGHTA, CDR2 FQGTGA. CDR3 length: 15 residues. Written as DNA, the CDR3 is TGTGCCAGCAGCTTAACCGGAGGGGGCCCCGGGGAGCTGTTTTTT. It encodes CASSLTGGGPGELFF.

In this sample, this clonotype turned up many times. The CDR3 loop reads CATRRTVNTEAFF. For the CDR3, the DNA is TGTGCCACCAGGCGGACGGTTAACACTGAAGCTTTCTTT. This chain uses TRBV24-1 with TRBJ1-1; no definite D call. The CDR3 is 13 amino acids. The V end was cut by 7 bases, the J end by 2 bases, with 10 bases between. Per the germline V gene, CDR1 is KGHDR and CDR2 is SFDVKD.

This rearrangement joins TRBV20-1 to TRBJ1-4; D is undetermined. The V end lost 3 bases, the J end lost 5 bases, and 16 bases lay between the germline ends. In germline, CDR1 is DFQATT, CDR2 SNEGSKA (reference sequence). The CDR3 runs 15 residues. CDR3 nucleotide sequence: TGCAGTGCTAGCGGGCTCAGCTCCTACAATGAAAAACTGTTTTTT. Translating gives CSASGLSSYNEKLFF.

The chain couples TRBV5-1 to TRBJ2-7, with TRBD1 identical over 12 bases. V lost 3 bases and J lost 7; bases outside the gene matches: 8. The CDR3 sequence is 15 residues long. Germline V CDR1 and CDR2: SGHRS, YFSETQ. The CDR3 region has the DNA TGCGCCAGCAGCTCGGGACAGGGGGCCACCGGGGAGCAGTACTTC. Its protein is CASSSGQGATGEQYF.

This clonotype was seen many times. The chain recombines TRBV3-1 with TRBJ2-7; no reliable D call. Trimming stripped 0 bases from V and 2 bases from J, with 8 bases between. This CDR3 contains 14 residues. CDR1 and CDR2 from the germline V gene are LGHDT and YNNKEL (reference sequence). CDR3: CASSQDPTAYEQYF. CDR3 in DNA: TGTGCCAGCAGCCAAGATCCCACGGCCTACGAGCAGTACTTC.

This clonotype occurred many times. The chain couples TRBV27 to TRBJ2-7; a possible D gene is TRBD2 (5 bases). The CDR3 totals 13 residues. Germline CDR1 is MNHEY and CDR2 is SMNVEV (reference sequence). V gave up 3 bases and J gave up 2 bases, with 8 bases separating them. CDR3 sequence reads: CASSLSGPYEQYF. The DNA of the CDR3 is TGTGCCAGCAGTTTGAGCGGACCCTACGAGCAGTACTTC.

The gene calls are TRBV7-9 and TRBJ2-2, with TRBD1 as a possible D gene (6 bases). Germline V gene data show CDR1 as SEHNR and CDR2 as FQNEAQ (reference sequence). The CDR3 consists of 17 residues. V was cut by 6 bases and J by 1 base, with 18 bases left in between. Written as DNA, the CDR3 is TGTGCCAGCAGTGCTAGAGAAGGACAGAGGAACACCGGGGAGCTGTTTTTT. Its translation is CASSAREGQRNTGELFF.

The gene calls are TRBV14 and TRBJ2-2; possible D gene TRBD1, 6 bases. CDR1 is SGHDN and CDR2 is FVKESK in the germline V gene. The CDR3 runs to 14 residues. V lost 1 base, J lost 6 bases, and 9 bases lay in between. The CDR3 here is CASSQGAGAGELFF. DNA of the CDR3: TGTGCCAGCAGCCAAGGGGCAGGGGCCGGGGAGCTGTTTTTT.

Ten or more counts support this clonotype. CDR3 DNA: TGTGCCAGCAGCCCCTGGACAGGAATTCTCAACGAGCAGTACTTC. The encoded protein is CASSPWTGILNEQYF. The chain is built from TRBV12-3 or TRBV12-4 and TRBJ2-7, with 7 positions matching TRBD1. The CDR3 has 15 residues. Losses at the gene ends were 6 bases for V and 5 bases for J; bases not matched to a gene: 13.

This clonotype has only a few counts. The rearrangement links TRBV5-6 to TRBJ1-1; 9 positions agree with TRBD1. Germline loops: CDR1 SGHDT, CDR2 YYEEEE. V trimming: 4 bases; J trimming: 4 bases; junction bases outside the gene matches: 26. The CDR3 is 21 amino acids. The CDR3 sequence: CASSQWGVQGASRVGSTEAFF. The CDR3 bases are TGTGCCAGCAGCCAATGGGGCGTACAGGGGGCGTCGAGGGTTGGGAGCACTGAAGCTTTCTTT.

CDR3 amino acids: CSARASGRSLEQFF. The CDR3 coding sequence is TGCAGTGCTAGAGCTAGCGGGAGATCTCTTGAGCAGTTCTTC. V is TRBV20-1 and J is TRBJ2-5; 10 bases fit TRBD2. The tail of the sequence fits TRBJ2-1 better, so the J call may be wrong. Germline values: CDR1 DFQATT, CDR2 SNEGSKA (reference sequence). The CDR3 totals 14 residues.

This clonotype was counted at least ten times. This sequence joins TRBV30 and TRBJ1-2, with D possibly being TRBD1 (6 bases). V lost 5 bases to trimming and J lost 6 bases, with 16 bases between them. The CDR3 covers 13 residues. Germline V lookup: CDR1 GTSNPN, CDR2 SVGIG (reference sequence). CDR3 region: CAWGGQNTDGYTF. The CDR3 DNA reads TGTGCCTGGGGAGGACAGAATACGGATGGCTACACCTTC.

Written as DNA, the CDR3 is TGTGCCAGCAGCTTAGTGAGCGTCCAAGAGACCCAGTACTTC. Translating it yields CASSLVSVQETQYF. This chain links TRBV7-2 with TRBJ2-5; D is unclear. Germline CDR1 and CDR2: SGHTA and FQGNSA. V was clipped by 1 base and J by 1 base, with 7 bases between them. The CDR3 loop spans 14 amino acids.

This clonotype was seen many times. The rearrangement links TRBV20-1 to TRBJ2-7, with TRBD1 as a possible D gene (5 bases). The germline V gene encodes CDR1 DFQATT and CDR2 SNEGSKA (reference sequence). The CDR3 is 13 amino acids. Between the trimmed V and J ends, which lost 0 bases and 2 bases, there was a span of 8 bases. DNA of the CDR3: TGCAGTGCTAGAGATGGGGCCACCTACGAGCAGTACTTC. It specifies CSARDGATYEQYF.

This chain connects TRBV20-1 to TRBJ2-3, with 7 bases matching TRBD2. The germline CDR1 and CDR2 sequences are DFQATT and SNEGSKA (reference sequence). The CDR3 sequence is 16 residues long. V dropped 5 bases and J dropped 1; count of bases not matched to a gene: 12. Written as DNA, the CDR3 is TGCAGTGCTCCCCATTGGGGGAGCGGGGGCACAGATACGCAGTATTTT. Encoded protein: CSAPHWGSGGTDTQYF.

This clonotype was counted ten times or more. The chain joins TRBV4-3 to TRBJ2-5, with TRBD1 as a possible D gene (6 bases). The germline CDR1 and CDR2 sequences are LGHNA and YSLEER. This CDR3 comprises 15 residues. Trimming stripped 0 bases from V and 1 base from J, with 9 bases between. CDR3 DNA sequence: TGCGCCAGCAGCCAAGATCCAGGGGCCCAAGAGACCCAGTACTTC. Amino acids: CASSQDPGAQETQYF.